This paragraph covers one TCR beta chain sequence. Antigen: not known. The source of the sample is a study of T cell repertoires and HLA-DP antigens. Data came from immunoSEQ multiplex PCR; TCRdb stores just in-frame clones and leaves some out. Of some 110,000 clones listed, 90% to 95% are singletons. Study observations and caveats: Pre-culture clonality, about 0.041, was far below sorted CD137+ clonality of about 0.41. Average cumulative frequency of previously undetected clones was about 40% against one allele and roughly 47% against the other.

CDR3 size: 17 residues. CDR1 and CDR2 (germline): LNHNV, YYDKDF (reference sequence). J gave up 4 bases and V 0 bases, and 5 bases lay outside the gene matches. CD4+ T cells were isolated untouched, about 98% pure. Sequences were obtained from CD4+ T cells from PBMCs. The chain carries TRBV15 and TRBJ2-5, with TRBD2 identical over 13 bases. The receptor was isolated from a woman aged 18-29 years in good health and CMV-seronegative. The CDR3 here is CATSRDRTSGGVETQYF. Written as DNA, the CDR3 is TGTGCCACCAGCAGAGATAGGACTAGCGGGGGTGTAGAGACCCAGTACTTC.